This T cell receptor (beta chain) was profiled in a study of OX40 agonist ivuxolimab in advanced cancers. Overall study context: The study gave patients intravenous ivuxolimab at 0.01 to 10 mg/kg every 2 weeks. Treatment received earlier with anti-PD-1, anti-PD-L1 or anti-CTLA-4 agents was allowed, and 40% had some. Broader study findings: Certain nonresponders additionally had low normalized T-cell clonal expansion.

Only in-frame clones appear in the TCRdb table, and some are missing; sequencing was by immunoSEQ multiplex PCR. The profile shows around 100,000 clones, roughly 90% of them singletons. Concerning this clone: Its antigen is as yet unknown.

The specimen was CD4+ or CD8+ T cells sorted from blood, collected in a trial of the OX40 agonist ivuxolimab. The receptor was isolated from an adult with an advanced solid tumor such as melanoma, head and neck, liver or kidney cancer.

The CDR3 coding sequence is TGTGCCAGCACCGAACGGAGCAATCAGCCCCAGCATTTT. This sequence encodes CASTERSNQPQHF. V gene TRBV6-1 combines with J gene TRBJ1-5; unclear D gene. The CDR3 has 13 residues. V was pared by 7 bases and J by 1 base, with 8 bases between. Germline V gene data show CDR1 as MNHNS and CDR2 as SASEGT.